The 7 T cell receptor beta chains below come from one sample, sequenced in a study of a mutant IDH1 vaccine in newly diagnosed glioma. Time point reported: week 5, during vaccination. Each vaccine dose was 300 ug of mutant IDH1 20-mer peptide, with topical imiquimod. Their specific antigens are unknown. Data came from immunoSEQ multiplex PCR; TCRdb stores just in-frame clones and leaves some out. The repertoire consists of about 56,000 clones, with around 90% occurring once and the leading ten covering about 4.2%. Sequences were derived from PBMCs, sampled from a glioma patient whose treatment included an IDH1 peptide vaccine. The receptors were gathered from a middle-aged woman with glioma.

The rearrangement links TRBV2 to TRBJ2-5; the match to TRBD1 covers 10 bases. This CDR3 has 15 residues. Germline CDR1 SNHLY, CDR2 FYNNEI. V shed 5 bases, J shed 4 bases, and the junction held 7 bases outside the gene matches. The CDR3 DNA reads as TGTGCCAGCAGTTTTACCGGGACAGGGGCAGAGACCCAGTACTTC. Translated, it gives CASSFTGTGAETQYF.

The chain couples TRBV11-2 to TRBJ1-6; D not certain. Trimming removed 2 bases at V and 0 bases at J, with 5 bases between. The CDR3 is 15 amino acids. CDR1 is SGHAT and CDR2 is FQNNGV in the germline V gene. This CDR3 is CASSLSSSYNSPLHF. Here the CDR3 DNA reads TGTGCCAGCAGCTTATCGAGCTCCTATAATTCACCCCTCCACTTT.

The rearrangement links TRBV5-4 to TRBJ1-4; 9 bases align to TRBD1. The CDR3 consists of 15 residues. CDR1 SGHNT and CDR2 YYREEE come from the germline V gene (reference sequence). The V gene end was trimmed by 3 bases and the J gene end by 3 bases; junction bases not matched to a gene: 3. The CDR3 loop reads CASSSGQGPNEKLFF. The CDR3 coding sequence is TGTGCCAGCAGCTCAGGACAGGGGCCTAATGAAAAACTGTTTTTT.

The rearrangement links TRBV7-9 to TRBJ1-5; 8 bases fit TRBD1. The ends lost 2 bases at V and 0 bases at J; junction bases unmatched: 3. The CDR3 runs to 16 residues. The V gene's germline CDR1 is SEHNR and CDR2 FQNEAQ (reference sequence). This CDR3 reads CASSLTGQASNQPQHF. The CDR3 nucleotides read TGTGCCAGCAGCTTAACGGGACAGGCTAGCAATCAGCCCCAGCATTTT.

J is TRBJ2-1 and V is TRBV6-5, with D unclear. The CDR3 consists of 15 residues. Germline CDR1 and CDR2: MNHEY and SVGAGI. V was pared by 0 bases and J by 10 bases, with 16 bases between. The DNA for the CDR3 is TGTGCCAGCAGTTACTCCATAGTTACGGTCTTCGAGCAGTTCTTC. Residues: CASSYSIVTVFEQFF.

This chain joins TRBV6-6 and TRBJ1-5; perhaps TRBD1 as D (6 bases). The ends were cut back, 5 bases at V and 1 base at J, with 6 bases in the middle. Germline-derived CDR1 and CDR2 are MNHNY and SVGAGI (reference sequence). The CDR3 totals 13 residues. The CDR3 bases are TGTGCCAGCAGTAGGGGGAGCAATCAGCCCCAGCATTTT. Its protein product is CASSRGSNQPQHF.

This clone was recorded only once. This chain uses TRBV6-6 with TRBJ1-2; tentative D call: TRBD1 (6 bases). This CDR3 has 13 amino acids. Germline CDR1 and CDR2: MNHNY and SVGAGI (reference sequence). Trimming took off 5 bases at V and 8 bases at J, with 15 bases between the two ends. Here the CDR3 reads CASSQAGARGYTF. CDR3 DNA sequence: TGTGCCAGCAGTCAAGCAGGGGCGCGGGGCTACACCTTC.